This T cell receptor (beta chain) appears in the sequencing data of a study of blood T cell repertoires in COVID-19. On the study more broadly: COVID-19 samples collected from the United States, Italy and Spain covered acute and convalescent phases.

During active infection, Seattle patients enrolled and were then monitored through disease. In the study's own analysis: Cell counts per sample came from amplifying reference gene primers. Libraries were prepared by immunoSEQ multiplex PCR; TCRdb keeps only in-frame clonotypes and omits some of them. That table gives V, J and clone size, and the DNA gave D and trimming. The data contain 300,000 to 350,000 clones, around nine tenths of them singletons. This TCR was recovered from a woman between 65 and 79 years old with COVID-19, enrolled during active disease. Material: peripheral blood.

The CDR3 reads CASSPGQDVNTEAFF. CDR3 DNA sequence: TGCGCCAGCAGCCCGGGACAGGATGTGAACACTGAAGCTTTCTTT. V gene TRBV5-1 combines with J gene TRBJ1-1; 8 positions match TRBD1. The CDR3 sequence is 15 residues long. Trimming cost V 4 bases and J 0 bases; bases outside gene matches: 5. Germline V gene data show CDR1 as SGHRS and CDR2 as YFSETQ.